This is a list of T cell receptor beta chains from one sample in a study of T-cell memory formation after mild COVID-19. A single record per CDR3 protein comes from TCRdb applying MiXCR to the 5' RACE reads. The sample consists of fewer than 400,000 distinct CDR3 sequences, over 10% of them appearing once. Sequenced input: PBMCs or a T cell subset sorted from them (not recorded which). The receptor set was obtained from a man younger than 30 who had mild COVID-19 (a few samples of this study predate the infection). Cell type and time point are not known. CDR3s include the opening cysteine and the closing phenylalanine or tryptophan. D genes are given only for firm matches. Size values are once, few and many counts, or a class for expanded clones, and some rows have none.

v_call: TRBV5-4
d_call: TRBD2
clone_size: few
j_call: TRBJ2-3
cdr3_aa: CASSLSVVLGRGGRVTDTQYF
cdr3_nt: TGTGCCAGCAGCTTGTCAGTGGTGCTTGGGCGGGGGGGCCGGGTCACAGATACGCAGTATTTT

v_call: TRBV6-5
d_call: NA
clone_size: few
j_call: TRBJ2-1
cdr3_aa: CASSQTRTAYNEQFF
cdr3_nt: TGTGCCAGCAGCCAGACTCGGACGGCTTACAATGAGCAGTTCTTC

v_call: TRBV4-3
d_call: NA
clone_size: few
j_call: TRBJ1-1
cdr3_aa: CASRPRFMGRNTEAFF
cdr3_nt: TGCGCCAGCAGACCTCGATTTATGGGGAGAAACACTGAAGCTTTCTTT

v_call: TRBV27
d_call: NA
clone_size: NA
j_call: TRBJ1-5
cdr3_aa: CAISTSLNQPQHF
cdr3_nt: TGTGCCATCAGTACGTCTCTGAATCAGCCCCAGCATTTT

v_call: TRBV12-3/TRBV12-4
d_call: TRBD2
clone_size: few
j_call: TRBJ2-1
cdr3_aa: CASSFESGASEQFF
cdr3_nt: TGTGCCAGCAGTTTTGAAAGCGGGGCGAGTGAGCAGTTCTTC

v_call: TRBV7-2
d_call: NA
clone_size: few
j_call: TRBJ2-1
cdr3_aa: CASGRAGSEQFF
cdr3_nt: TGTGCCAGCGGAAGGGCGGGCAGCGAGCAGTTCTTC

v_call: TRBV29-1
d_call: NA
clone_size: few
j_call: TRBJ2-7
cdr3_aa: CSVAPDWYENYEQYF
cdr3_nt: TGCAGCGTTGCCCCAGACTGGTACGAAAACTACGAGCAGTACTTC

v_call: TRBV10-3
d_call: NA
clone_size: NA
j_call: TRBJ1-6
cdr3_aa: CAISAGKGSPLHF
cdr3_nt: TGTGCCATCAGTGCAGGGAAGGGGTCACCCCTCCACTTT

v_call: TRBV5-5
d_call: NA
clone_size: NA
j_call: TRBJ1-2
cdr3_aa: CASSLNSDYGYTF
cdr3_nt: TGTGCCAGCAGCTTGAACAGTGACTATGGCTACACCTTC

v_call: TRBV29-1
d_call: TRBD1
clone_size: few
j_call: TRBJ2-7
cdr3_aa: CSVAPGTGSYEQYF
cdr3_nt: TGCAGCGTTGCGCCAGGGACAGGGAGCTACGAGCAGTACTTC

v_call: TRBV14
d_call: TRBD1
clone_size: NA
j_call: TRBJ2-2
cdr3_aa: CASSPWTGGKTGELFF
cdr3_nt: TGTGCCAGCAGCCCTTGGACAGGGGGAAAAACCGGGGAGCTGTTTTTT

v_call: TRBV7-9
d_call: TRBD1
clone_size: NA
j_call: TRBJ2-5
cdr3_aa: CASSLAPYRGRETQYF
cdr3_nt: TGTGCCAGCAGCTTGGCCCCCTACAGGGGGCGAGAGACCCAGTACTTC

v_call: TRBV20-1
d_call: NA
clone_size: NA
j_call: TRBJ1-3
cdr3_aa: CSARVSLTGNTIYF
cdr3_nt: TGCAGTGCTAGAGTCAGTTTAACTGGAAACACCATATATTTT

v_call: TRBV6-2/TRBV6-3
d_call: NA
clone_size: NA
j_call: TRBJ1-5
cdr3_aa: CASSYNGNQPQHF
cdr3_nt: TGTGCCAGCAGTTACAACGGGAATCAGCCCCAGCATTTT

v_call: TRBV6-5
d_call: NA
clone_size: many
j_call: TRBJ2-5
cdr3_aa: CASSRSTRWETQYF
cdr3_nt: TGTGCCAGCAGTAGATCGACCCGGTGGGAGACCCAGTACTTC

v_call: TRBV5-6
d_call: NA
clone_size: few
j_call: TRBJ2-7
cdr3_aa: CASSVGNSDYEQYF
cdr3_nt: TGTGCCAGCAGCGTTGGAAATAGCGACTACGAGCAGTACTTC

v_call: TRBV5-6
d_call: NA
clone_size: few
j_call: TRBJ2-3
cdr3_aa: CASGDMGTDTQYF
cdr3_nt: TGTGCCAGCGGAGATATGGGAACAGATACGCAGTATTTT

v_call: TRBV7-6
d_call: NA
clone_size: few
j_call: TRBJ1-1
cdr3_aa: CASSLESRTEAFF
cdr3_nt: TGTGCCAGCAGCTTAGAAAGCCGGACTGAAGCTTTCTTT

v_call: TRBV19
d_call: TRBD2
clone_size: NA
j_call: TRBJ2-7
cdr3_aa: CASSPRGLAGAYEQYF
cdr3_nt: TGTGCCAGTAGTCCTAGGGGACTAGCGGGGGCCTACGAGCAGTACTTC

v_call: TRBV7-2
d_call: NA
clone_size: few
j_call: TRBJ1-1
cdr3_aa: CASSGGAGREAFF
cdr3_nt: TGTGCCAGCAGCGGGGGTGCAGGGAGGGAAGCTTTCTTT

v_call: TRBV20-1
d_call: NA
clone_size: medium-sized
j_call: TRBJ2-5
cdr3_aa: CSARDLRQAEETQYF
cdr3_nt: TGCAGTGCTAGAGATCTGAGGCAGGCCGAAGAGACCCAGTACTTC

v_call: TRBV19
d_call: NA
clone_size: NA
j_call: TRBJ2-2
cdr3_aa: CASREWESTGELFF
cdr3_nt: TGTGCCAGTAGGGAGTGGGAGAGCACCGGGGAGCTGTTTTTT

v_call: TRBV7-2
d_call: NA
clone_size: few
j_call: TRBJ2-5
cdr3_aa: CASLGEPLGETQYF
cdr3_nt: TGTGCCAGCTTGGGAGAACCGCTGGGGGAGACCCAGTACTTC

v_call: TRBV24-1
d_call: NA
clone_size: few
j_call: TRBJ2-1
cdr3_aa: CATSDLGLYNEQFF
cdr3_nt: TGTGCCACCAGTGATTTAGGGCTCTACAATGAGCAGTTCTTC

v_call: TRBV9
d_call: NA
clone_size: NA
j_call: TRBJ1-2
cdr3_aa: CASSVAESANYGYTF
cdr3_nt: TGTGCCAGCAGCGTAGCTGAGAGCGCTAACTATGGCTACACCTTC

v_call: TRBV6-5
d_call: NA
clone_size: NA
j_call: TRBJ1-4
cdr3_aa: CASSPRFNEKLFF
cdr3_nt: TGTGCCAGCAGCCCCCGGTTTAATGAAAAACTGTTTTTT

v_call: TRBV7-2
d_call: NA
clone_size: few
j_call: TRBJ2-1
cdr3_aa: CASSSRSGVYEQFF
cdr3_nt: TGTGCCAGCAGCTCGCGCTCGGGGGTGTATGAGCAGTTCTTC

v_call: TRBV6-5
d_call: NA
clone_size: NA
j_call: TRBJ1-2
cdr3_aa: CASSYSSHTYGYTF
cdr3_nt: TGTGCCAGCAGTTACTCGTCACACACCTATGGCTACACCTTC

v_call: TRBV10-3
d_call: NA
clone_size: NA
j_call: TRBJ2-7
cdr3_aa: CAISESGLSYEQYF
cdr3_nt: TGTGCCATCAGTGAGTCGGGTCTCTCCTACGAGCAGTACTTC

v_call: TRBV20-1
d_call: NA
clone_size: NA
j_call: TRBJ2-3
cdr3_aa: CSALPGPIDTDTQYF
cdr3_nt: TGCAGTGCTCTACCGGGACCCATCGATACAGATACGCAGTATTTT

v_call: TRBV5-1
d_call: NA
clone_size: NA
j_call: TRBJ1-1
cdr3_aa: CASSPYADRLREAFF
cdr3_nt: TGCGCCAGCAGCCCGTACGCAGACAGGTTACGTGAAGCTTTCTTT

v_call: TRBV7-9
d_call: NA
clone_size: NA
j_call: TRBJ1-1
cdr3_aa: CASRWTADTEAFF
cdr3_nt: TGTGCCAGCAGATGGACGGCGGACACTGAAGCTTTCTTT

v_call: TRBV18
d_call: NA
clone_size: few
j_call: TRBJ1-2
cdr3_aa: CASSPPGPNYGYTF
cdr3_nt: TGTGCCAGCTCACCACCAGGGCCTAACTATGGCTACACCTTC

v_call: TRBV12-3/TRBV12-4
d_call: NA
clone_size: many
j_call: TRBJ2-3
cdr3_aa: CASSSRPGSDTQYF
cdr3_nt: TGTGCCAGCAGTTCCCGACCCGGATCAGATACGCAGTATTTT

v_call: TRBV20-1
d_call: TRBD2
clone_size: few
j_call: TRBJ2-7
cdr3_aa: CSLLAGGSLSYEQYF
cdr3_nt: TGCAGCTTACTAGCGGGGGGCTCCCTCTCCTACGAGCAGTACTTC

v_call: TRBV5-1
d_call: NA
clone_size: few
j_call: TRBJ2-3
cdr3_aa: CASSPEVLDTQYF
cdr3_nt: TGCGCCAGCAGCCCGGAAGTATTGGATACGCAGTATTTT

v_call: TRBV7-2
d_call: TRBD2
clone_size: NA
j_call: TRBJ2-1
cdr3_aa: CASSYGRGSNEQFF
cdr3_nt: TGTGCCAGCAGCTACGGGCGGGGGAGCAATGAGCAGTTCTTC

v_call: TRBV20-1
d_call: NA
clone_size: few
j_call: TRBJ1-5
cdr3_aa: CSARDPFGNQPQHF
cdr3_nt: TGCAGTGCTAGAGATCCCTTTGGCAATCAGCCCCAGCATTTT

v_call: TRBV7-9
d_call: NA
clone_size: NA
j_call: TRBJ2-2
cdr3_aa: CASSLAGDAGELFF
cdr3_nt: TGTGCCAGCAGCTTAGCAGGGGACGCCGGGGAGCTGTTTTTT

v_call: TRBV5-8
d_call: NA
clone_size: NA
j_call: TRBJ2-5
cdr3_aa: CASSLPGTRGETQYF
cdr3_nt: TGTGCCAGCAGCTTACCCGGGACCCGAGGAGAGACCCAGTACTTC

v_call: TRBV11-2
d_call: TRBD1
clone_size: NA
j_call: TRBJ1-2
cdr3_aa: CASRVPGQGTYGYTF
cdr3_nt: TGTGCCAGCAGAGTCCCGGGACAGGGAACCTATGGCTACACCTTC

v_call: TRBV5-5
d_call: TRBD1
clone_size: NA
j_call: TRBJ1-2
cdr3_aa: CASSQNLGTGGGYTF
cdr3_nt: TGTGCCAGCAGCCAGAACCTTGGGACAGGGGGCGGCTACACCTTC

v_call: TRBV5-1
d_call: NA
clone_size: NA
j_call: TRBJ1-1
cdr3_aa: CASSLGAVPGTEAFF
cdr3_nt: TGCGCCAGCAGCTTGGGGGCAGTTCCGGGGACTGAAGCTTTCTTT

v_call: TRBV7-2
d_call: NA
clone_size: few
j_call: TRBJ2-1
cdr3_aa: CASSWGNLAEQFF
cdr3_nt: TGTGCCAGCAGCTGGGGGAATTTAGCTGAGCAGTTCTTC